This TCR beta chain came from a study of cytomegalovirus exposure and HLA in healthy donors. Study-wide findings and caveats: Investigators reported 164 TCR beta chains as tied to cytomegalovirus. CMV serostatus was the sole immune exposure data available.

Points on this clone: Its target is not known.

The CDR3 is 13 residues long. Germline V gives CDR1 LNHDA, CDR2 SQIVND (reference sequence). V lost 4 bases, J lost 4 bases, and 11 bases lay in between. 60 Vbeta and 13 Jbeta primers were used in PCR. TCRdb's copy holds only in-frame clones and misses some; the assay was immunoSEQ multiplex PCR. Among fewer than 200,000 clones, approximately 80% were seen once, and the ten largest hold roughly 4.7%. Source material: PBMCs. The chain links TRBV19 to TRBJ2-7; D uncertain. The origin of this receptor is a woman between 45 and 65 years old in good health and CMV-seropositive. CDR3 in amino acids: CASSRNYGYEQYF. In nucleotides, the CDR3 is TGTGCCAGTAGTAGGAACTATGGGTACGAGCAGTACTTC.